This TCR beta chain was captured by sequencing in a study of blood T cells in healthy people across ages. Study results and caveats: Aged donors had fewer naive CD4+ cells and lower diversity than long-lived donors. Older individuals had lower TCR beta diversity per million T cells (the decline was roughly linear).

Isolation yielded PBMCs, at least 6 million per sample, in every case. Every sample gave at least 5 micrograms of total RNA when it was extracted. This CDR3 has 14 amino acids. CDR1 is SQVTM and CDR2 is ANQGSEA in the germline V gene. Losses at the gene ends were 7 bases for V and 3 bases for J; bases not matched to a gene: 9. As concerns this clonotype: Its antigen is not identified.

A second 7 to 11 cycle PCR used barcoded and J-beta primers. One entry per CDR3 protein results from TCRdb running MiXCR on the 5' RACE reads. Of over 1,300,000 distinct CDR3 sequences in the sample, roughly 64% were seen once. The chain carries TRBV29-1 and TRBJ2-1; 7 bases are shared with TRBD1. Sample: blood. This clonotype was sampled from a man between 18 and 29 years old in good health. The CDR3 DNA is TGCAGCGCTGAGGGACAGTCAGTCTACAATGAGCAGTTCTTC. It is translated as CSAEGQSVYNEQFF.